Following are 32 T cell receptor beta chains from one sample sequenced in a study of blood T cell repertoires in COVID-19. Some clones are missing from TCRdb's copy, which holds only in-frame ones; the method was immunoSEQ multiplex PCR. Altogether more than 300,000 clones are present, around 83% being singletons, with the ten largest covering less than 6%. The sequenced material came from PBMCs or T cells enriched from blood (not recorded which). The source is a woman between 45 and 65 years old who had recovered from COVID-19.

This rearrangement joins TRBV24-1 to TRBJ2-1; D is perhaps TRBD2 (6 bases). Germline V gene lookup returns CDR1 KGHDR and CDR2 SFDVKD. V was clipped by 5 bases and J by 2 bases, with 12 bases between them. CDR3 length: 15 residues. The CDR3 sequence: CATSVTGDTYNEQFF. The CDR3 DNA sequence: TGTGCCACCAGTGTTACGGGAGACACCTACAATGAGCAGTTCTTC.

This chain uses TRBV5-6 with TRBJ2-4; 7 bases are shared with TRBD1. The CDR3 is 14 amino acids. J lost 1 base, V lost 6 bases, and 4 bases had no gene match. Germline V gene sequence: CDR1 SGHDT, CDR2 YYEEEE. The CDR3 region is CASNRGSAKNIQYF. As DNA, the CDR3 is TGTGCCAGCAACAGGGGAAGCGCCAAAAACATTCAGTACTTC.

The rearrangement links TRBV7-9 to TRBJ1-1, with no clear D. CDR1 and CDR2 (germline): SEHNR, FQNEAQ (reference sequence). The V end lost 5 bases, the J end lost 6 bases, and 7 bases lay between the germline ends. The CDR3 extends over 11 amino acids. CDR3: CASSPQAEAFF. The CDR3 region has the DNA TGTGCCAGCAGCCCCCAGGCTGAAGCTTTCTTT.

The chain employs TRBV7-2 and TRBJ2-7; D is possibly TRBD1 (6 bases). Trimming removed 5 bases at V and 3 bases at J, with 14 bases between. This CDR3 is built from 14 residues. The germline CDR1 and CDR2 sequences are SGHTA and FQGNSA. The DNA for the CDR3 is TGTGCCAGCAGCACCGGGACACCGAACTACGAGCAGTACTTC. Its protein is CASSTGTPNYEQYF.

This clone showed up just once. This sequence joins TRBV5-1 and TRBJ2-1, with 8 bases that match TRBD1. V dropped 3 bases and J dropped 4; count of bases not matched to a gene: 9. This CDR3 region has 16 residues. Germline loops: CDR1 SGHRS, CDR2 YFSETQ. The CDR3 DNA reads TGCGCCAGCAGCTCATTGACAGGGGCGTTATACAATGAGCAGTTCTTC. It is translated as CASSSLTGALYNEQFF.

The chain has TRBV19 and TRBJ1-6; D ambiguous. Germline-derived CDR1 and CDR2 are LNHDA and SQIVND (reference sequence). The CDR3 has 12 amino acids. Trimming removed 0 bases from V and 12 bases from J, with 6 bases in between. CDR3 residues: CASSIDPGPLHF. DNA for the CDR3: TGTGCCAGTAGTATAGATCCGGGACCCCTCCACTTT.

This clone was detected once. CDR3 sequence reads: CASSQFGSSNEQYF. In nucleotides, the CDR3 is TGTGCCAGTTCTCAATTCGGGAGTTCCAACGAGCAGTACTTC. The J gene is TRBJ2-7, the V gene TRBV19; TRBD2 might be the D (6 bases). The CDR3 is made up of 14 amino acids. The V gene's germline CDR1 is LNHDA and CDR2 SQIVND (reference sequence). V was cut by 8 bases and J by 5 bases, with 19 bases left in between. The whole variable domain, remainder taken from reference TRBV19 and TRBJ2-7, is DGGITQSPKYLFRKEGQNVTLSCEQNLNHDAMYWYRQDPGQGLRLIYYSQIVNDFQKGDIAEGYSVSREKKESFPLTVTSAQKNPTAFYLCASSQFGSSNEQYFGPGTRLTVT.

This clone came up once. This chain links TRBV5-4 with TRBJ1-1; 11 nucleotides line up with TRBD1. Germline V gene data show CDR1 as SGHNT and CDR2 as YYREEE (reference sequence). V was pared by 1 base and J by 4 bases, with 6 bases of the junction left unmatched. CDR3 length equals 16 residues. This CDR3 is CASSLYGTGGGTEAFF. The CDR3 DNA sequence: TGTGCCAGCAGCTTGTATGGGACAGGGGGGGGCACTGAAGCTTTCTTT.

The J gene is TRBJ2-3, the V gene TRBV6-2 or TRBV6-3; 13 bases align to TRBD2. Germline V gene data show CDR1 as MNHEY and CDR2 as SVGEGT. J gave up 1 base and V 5 bases, and 9 bases lay outside the gene matches. The CDR3 covers 18 residues. The CDR3 DNA is TGTGCCAGCAGTCCATTCGGGACTAGCGGGACCGGCACAGATACGCAGTATTTT. Encoded protein: CASSPFGTSGTGTDTQYF.

This clone was seen a single time. The chain couples TRBV11-2 to TRBJ1-2; D is uncertain. Trimming took off 5 bases at V and 6 bases at J, with 13 bases between the two ends. The CDR3 sequence is 13 residues long. Germline V gives CDR1 SGHAT, CDR2 FQNNGV. CDR3 sequence (DNA): TGTGCCAGCAGCCTTCAGGCGCAGGATGGCTACACCTTC. Translated, it gives CASSLQAQDGYTF.

The chain carries TRBV5-4 and TRBJ1-1; possible D gene TRBD1, 6 bases. Germline assignment: CDR1 SGHNT and CDR2 YYREEE (reference sequence). Trimming took off 6 bases at V and 0 bases at J, with 21 bases between the two ends. CDR3 length equals 17 residues. The CDR3 DNA follows: TGTGCCAGCAACGTCCGTTCTGGGGGCATGATGAACACTGAAGCTTTCTTT. Its protein is CASNVRSGGMMNTEAFF. Full variable domain (rest looked up from reference TRBV5-4 and TRBJ1-1): ETGVTQSPTHLIKTRGQQVTLRCSSQSGHNTVSWYQQALGQGPQFIFQYYREEENGRGNFPPRFSGLQFPNYSSELNVNALELDDSALYLCASNVRSGGMMNTEAFFGQGTRLTVV.

This clone was detected only once. This chain connects TRBV5-6 to TRBJ1-1; weak D call: TRBD1 (5 bases). CDR3 size: 16 residues. V lost 6 bases to trimming and J lost 1 base, with 19 bases between them. In germline, CDR1 is SGHDT, CDR2 YYEEEE. The CDR3 here is CASTPSGGRRNTEAFF. The CDR3 DNA is TGTGCCAGCACCCCGTCCGGGGGGAGACGGAACACTGAAGCTTTCTTT.

The chain is built from TRBV5-6 and TRBJ2-3, with D maybe TRBD2 (5 bases). Germline CDR1 and CDR2: SGHDT and YYEEEE. The CDR3 runs 13 residues. V lost 2 bases, J lost 6 bases, and 10 bases lay in between. The CDR3 is CASSFRDSDTQYF. The CDR3 DNA sequence: TGTGCCAGCAGCTTCCGGGATTCCGATACGCAGTATTTT.

This rearrangement joins TRBV6-5 to TRBJ1-2; D gene ambiguous. The CDR3 loop spans 15 amino acids. Trimming took 0 bases from V and 6 from J, leaving 14 bases between them. Germline V gene lookup returns CDR1 MNHEY and CDR2 SVGAGI. The CDR3 coding sequence is TGTGCCAGCAGTTACTCGATTGTCAGACTAGATGGCTACACCTTC. Protein product: CASSYSIVRLDGYTF.

J is TRBJ1-4 and V is TRBV6-2 or TRBV6-3; D remains unclear. This CDR3 has 15 residues. V lost 0 bases and J lost 0, with 5 bases in between. From germline, CDR1 is MNHEY and CDR2 SVGEGT. The CDR3 is CASSYSVATNEKLFF. The DNA for the CDR3 is TGTGCCAGCAGTTACTCCGTAGCAACTAATGAAAAACTGTTTTTT.

The CDR3 DNA sequence: TGCGCCAGCAGCTTGGTAGCAGGGGCTGGGGCCAACGTCCTGACTTTC. Protein sequence: CASSLVAGAGANVLTF. This chain uses TRBV5-1 with TRBJ2-6; D might be TRBD1 (6 bases). The germline V and J ends were trimmed by 0 bases and 2 bases, with 9 bases remaining between them. Germline-derived CDR1 and CDR2 are SGHRS and YFSETQ. The CDR3 sequence is 16 residues long.

The chain combines TRBV20-1 with TRBJ1-6; the match to TRBD1 covers 9 bases. J was trimmed by 10 bases and V by 3 bases; bases with no gene match: 10. CDR3 length: 15 residues. Looked up from germline, CDR1 is DFQATT and CDR2 is SNEGSKA (reference sequence). Here the CDR3 reads CSASPVSTGGSPLHF. DNA of the CDR3: TGCAGTGCTAGTCCGGTTTCGACAGGGGGATCACCCCTCCACTTT.

This sequence joins TRBV5-1 and TRBJ2-1, with 7 bases identical to TRBD2. CDR1 SGHRS and CDR2 YFSETQ come from the germline V gene. This CDR3 spans 16 amino acids. V was clipped by 4 bases and J by 4 bases; unmatched bases: 11. In DNA form, the CDR3 reads TGCGCCAGCAGCCCCGCTTCTCTAGCGGAATACAATGAGCAGTTCTTC. This gives the protein CASSPASLAEYNEQFF. The full variable domain, its missing parts supplied by reference TRBV5-1 and TRBJ2-1, is KAGVTQTPRYLIKTRGQQVTLSCSPISGHRSVSWYQQTPGQGLQFLFEYFSETQRNKGNFPGRFSGRQFSNSRSEMNVSTLELGDSALYLCASSPASLAEYNEQFFGPGTRLTVL.

The chain employs TRBV3-1 (or the pseudogene TRBV3-2) and TRBJ1-2; D may be TRBD1 (5 bases). CDR1 and CDR2 from the germline V gene are LGHDT and YNNKEL (reference sequence). Trimming cost V 7 bases and J 6 bases, with 21 bases left between them. CDR3 length: 15 amino acids. The CDR3 loop reads CASTHAGVSSNGYTF. The CDR3 DNA reads as TGTGCCAGCACCCACGCGGGGGTTAGTTCAAATGGCTACACCTTC.

This sequence joins TRBV4-1 and TRBJ2-2; 7 bases fit TRBD1. Trimming took 4 bases from V and 4 from J; bases not matched to a gene: 15. Germline V gene lookup returns CDR1 MGHRA and CDR2 YSYEKL. This CDR3 is built from 18 residues. The CDR3 region has the DNA TGCGCCAGCAGCCTCCTACCTATTCGGACAGGATCCACCGGGGAGCTGTTTTTT. Protein: CASSLLPIRTGSTGELFF.

This chain joins TRBV5-6 and TRBJ1-2; D is undetermined. Per germline, CDR1 SGHDT and CDR2 YYEEEE. The CDR3 is 14 amino acids. V shed 4 bases and J shed 0 bases, with 10 bases lying between them. CDR3 protein: CASSAAGANYGYTF. The CDR3 nucleotides are TGTGCCAGCAGCGCGGCCGGGGCTAACTATGGCTACACCTTC. The variable domain in full, with the rest retrieved from reference TRBV5-6 and TRBJ1-2, is DAGVTQSPTHLIKTRGQQVTLRCSPKSGHDTVSWYQQALGQGPQFIFQYYEEEERQRGNFPDRFSGHQFPNYSSELNVNALLLGDSALYLCASSAAGANYGYTFGSGTRLTVV.

This clone was detected only once. The chain carries TRBV30 and TRBJ1-6, with unresolved D. Trimming took 5 bases from V and 8 from J, leaving 13 bases between them. From germline, CDR1 is GTSNPN and CDR2 SVGIG (reference sequence). This CDR3 contains 13 residues. CDR3 sequence reads: CAWDFGVDSPLHF. The CDR3 DNA is TGTGCCTGGGACTTTGGTGTTGATTCACCCCTCCACTTT.

The rearrangement links TRBV4-3 to TRBJ1-2; 9 bases align to TRBD1. The CDR3 has 14 amino acids. Germline V gene lookup returns CDR1 LGHNA and CDR2 YSLEER. Trimming took 4 bases from V and 5 from J; bases not matched to a gene: 5. The CDR3 DNA follows: TGCGCCAGCAGCCCTGAGGACAGGGGATATGGCTACACCTTC. This sequence encodes CASSPEDRGYGYTF.

This clone was recorded once. This chain connects TRBV6-5 to TRBJ2-1; 8 bases agree with TRBD1. V gave up 6 bases and J gave up 9 bases; unmatched junction bases: 10. Germline CDR1 is MNHEY and CDR2 is SVGAGI. The CDR3 runs 14 residues. The CDR3 is CASRTQTGAVEQFF. For the CDR3, the DNA is TGTGCCAGCAGGACGCAGACAGGGGCTGTTGAGCAGTTCTTC.

V is TRBV18 and J is TRBJ2-5; the D gene is possibly TRBD1 (6 bases). Between the trimmed V and J ends, which lost 3 bases and 5 bases, there was a span of 10 bases. Germline V lookup: CDR1 KGHSH, CDR2 LQKENI. This CDR3 is built from 13 residues. DNA of the CDR3: TGTGCCAGCTCACCCGCCCAGGGGGAGACCCAGTACTTC. This codes for CASSPAQGETQYF.

This chain connects TRBV3-1 (or the pseudogene TRBV3-2) to TRBJ1-1; no clear D. This CDR3 contains 14 residues. Looked up from germline, CDR1 is LGHDT and CDR2 is YNNKEL (reference sequence). Trimming pared 0 bases from V and 1 base from J, leaving 6 bases between. The CDR3, as DNA: TGTGCCAGCAGCCAAGACCTAGAGAACACTGAAGCTTTCTTT. Translation gives CASSQDLENTEAFF.

The chain links TRBV30 to TRBJ1-2; tentative D call: TRBD1 (6 bases). Germline-derived CDR1 and CDR2 are GTSNPN and SVGIG (reference sequence). This CDR3 is built from 13 residues. The germline V and J ends were trimmed by 1 base and 1 base, with 7 bases remaining between them. The DNA of the CDR3 is TGTGCCTGGAGTGACAGGGTTAACTATGGCTACACCTTC. Encoded protein: CAWSDRVNYGYTF. The full variable domain, rest sourced from reference TRBV30 and TRBJ1-2, is SQTIHQWPATLVQPVGSPLSLECTVEGTSNPNLYWYRQAAGRGLQLLFYSVGIGQISSEVPQNLSASRPQDRQFILSSKKLLLSDSGFYLCAWSDRVNYGYTFGSGTRLTVV.

A few counts support this clone. The J gene is TRBJ1-1, the V gene TRBV19; TRBD1 agrees at 8 bases. CDR3 length: 14 residues. V shed 7 bases and J 7 bases; nucleotides not matched to a gene: 11. Germline CDR1 is LNHDA and CDR2 is SQIVND (reference sequence). The CDR3 reads CASTPKWDRSEAFF. CDR3 in DNA: TGTGCCAGTACCCCCAAGTGGGACAGGAGTGAAGCTTTCTTT.

In DNA form, the CDR3 reads TGTGCCAGCAGTTACTCGCAGGGTATGAACACTGAAGCTTTCTTT. Residues: CASSYSQGMNTEAFF. The chain recombines TRBV6-5 with TRBJ1-1; D may be TRBD1 (5 bases). V gave up 0 bases and J gave up 0 bases, with 8 bases separating them. The CDR3 is 15 amino acids. Germline CDR1 reads MNHEY; CDR2 reads SVGAGI.

The CDR3 bases are TGTGCCAGCAGCCCAGTAGACAGCTATGGCTACACCTTC. This translates into CASSPVDSYGYTF. The chain recombines TRBV3-1 (or the pseudogene TRBV3-2) with TRBJ1-2, with D perhaps matching TRBD1 (5 bases). Trimming cost V 4 bases and J 4 bases, with 10 bases left between them. The CDR3 loop spans 13 amino acids. CDR1 and CDR2 from the germline V gene are LGHDT and YNNKEL (reference sequence).

The CDR3 nucleotides are TGTGCCATCAGTCCCTCCTCAGTAGCGGGAGTAAATGAGCAGTTCTTC. Its protein product is CAISPSSVAGVNEQFF. This chain connects TRBV10-3 to TRBJ2-1; 9 positions agree with TRBD2. Germline V gene data show CDR1 as ENHRY and CDR2 as SYGVKD. V lost 5 bases to trimming and J lost 7 bases; unmatched junction nucleotides: 12. This CDR3 region has 16 residues.

V gene TRBV19 combines with J gene TRBJ1-5; 8 positions agree with TRBD1. V was pared by 5 bases and J by 6 bases, with 6 bases of the junction left unmatched. Germline V gene sequence: CDR1 LNHDA, CDR2 SQIVND (reference sequence). The CDR3 is 14 amino acids. The CDR3, as DNA: TGTGCCAGTAGTCTCGGACAGGGCTCTCAGCCCCAGCATTTT. This translates into CASSLGQGSQPQHF.